This entry describes one T cell receptor beta chain. This table comes from immunoSEQ multiplex PCR, and its TCRdb copy is limited to in-frame clones, with some not included. The sample contains more than 110,000 clones, around 92% of which appear only once. This specimen belongs to a study of T cell responses to AZD1222 COVID-19 vaccine. There are 16 residues in the CDR3. CDR1 MDHEN and CDR2 SYDVKM come from the germline V gene. Trimming removed 4 bases at V and 2 bases at J, with 17 bases between. The source of this sequence is an adult who received the AZD1222 COVID-19 vaccine. The chain uses TRBV28 and TRBJ1-1; D remains unclear. The sequencing used peripheral blood, collected 28 days after the second AZD1222 dose. In nucleotides, the CDR3 is TGTGCCAGCAGTTCACCCCGGAAGGCGGGAAACACTGAAGCTTTCTTT. Amino acid sequence: CASSSPRKAGNTEAFF.